The 17 T cell receptor beta chains below were found in one sample sequenced in a study of blood T cells in healthy people across ages. A second PCR, run for roughly 6 to 11 cycles, used a sample-barcoded 5' primer plus a J-beta primer mix. TCRdb re-analysed the 5' RACE reads in MiXCR, keeping a single row per CDR3 protein. The sample carries roughly 680,000 distinct CDR3 sequences, about half recorded once. Material: blood. The receptor set was obtained from a woman aged 55-75 years in good health.

The chain joins TRBV5-1 to TRBJ1-6, with D unclear. The CDR3 is 15 residues long. Per the germline V gene, CDR1 is SGHRS and CDR2 is YFSETQ. Trimming cost V 4 bases and J 9 bases, with 17 bases left between them. CDR3 DNA: TGCGCCAGCAGCCATCCGGACCCAAGCTCTTCACCCCTCCACTTT. Translating it yields CASSHPDPSSSPLHF.

This clonotype was seen only a few times. This rearrangement joins TRBV13 to TRBJ2-5; 7 nucleotides line up with TRBD2. Germline CDR1 reads PRHDT; CDR2 reads FYEKMQ (reference sequence). This CDR3 is 15 amino acids long. V trimming: 5 bases; J trimming: 4 bases; junction bases outside the gene matches: 10. CDR3 coding DNA: TGTGCCAGCAGCAAAGGCGGGGGAGAAGGAGAGACCCAGTACTTC. Translating gives CASSKGGGEGETQYF.

The rearrangement uses TRBV6-1 and TRBJ2-5, with D perhaps being TRBD1 or TRBD2 (6 bases each). Germline CDR1 reads MNHNS; CDR2 reads SASEGT. The CDR3 spans 13 residues. Trimming removed 9 bases from V and 5 bases from J, with 16 bases in between. The CDR3 nucleotides read TGTGCCAGTTATCTAGGGGGGCAGGAGACCCAGTACTTC. It encodes CASYLGGQETQYF.

This clonotype has only a few counts. The chain couples TRBV11-3 to TRBJ2-7, with a possible D match to TRBD2 (6 bases). From germline, CDR1 is SGHNT and CDR2 YENEEA. Deletions cut 4 bases from V and 4 bases from J, with 11 bases between. The CDR3 has 13 amino acids. Here the CDR3 DNA reads TGTGCCAGCAGCTCAACCCGGGGGTACGAGCAGTACTTC. Its translation: CASSSTRGYEQYF.

The chain employs TRBV20-1 and TRBJ2-3; 11 bases map to TRBD2. Trimming at V came to 5 bases and at J to 4 bases, leaving 5 bases not matched to a gene. Germline assignment: CDR1 DFQATT and CDR2 SNEGSKA (reference sequence). The CDR3 runs to 14 residues. DNA of the CDR3: TGCAGTGCTGTACTAGCGGGAGAGTCAGATACGCAGTATTTT. Amino acids: CSAVLAGESDTQYF.

V and J are TRBV29-1 and TRBJ2-2; unclear D gene. CDR1 and CDR2 from the germline V gene are SQVTM and ANQGSEA. There are 15 residues in the CDR3. CDR3 region: CGASRRLSNTGELFF. In DNA, the CDR3 is TGCGGCGCCAGTCGCAGGCTATCGAACACCGGGGAGCTGTTTTTT.

The chain combines TRBV28 with TRBJ2-7; perhaps TRBD1 as D (6 bases). Germline V gene sequence: CDR1 MDHEN, CDR2 SYDVKM. The CDR3 spans 15 residues. Trimming cost V 5 bases and J 0 bases, with 14 bases left between them. The CDR3 DNA reads as TGTGCCAGCAGTCCCGGGACATCCGACTCCTACGAGCAGTACTTC. The encoded protein is CASSPGTSDSYEQYF. The variable domain in full, with the rest retrieved from reference TRBV28 and TRBJ2-7, is DVKVTQSSRYLVKRTGEKVFLECVQDMDHENMFWYRQDPGLGLRLIYFSYDVKMKEKGDIPEGYSVSREKKERFSLILESASTNQTSMYLCASSPGTSDSYEQYFGPGTRLTVT.

The J gene is TRBJ2-7, the V gene TRBV5-1, with 13 bases fitting TRBD2. V was pared by 6 bases and J by 5 bases, with 8 bases of the junction left unmatched. The length of the CDR3 is 15 residues. The germline gives CDR1 SGHRS, CDR2 YFSETQ. The CDR3 nucleotides read TGCGCCAGCAATGGACTAGCGGGAGCTAGCGACGAGCAGTACTTC. Protein: CASNGLAGASDEQYF.

The genes are TRBV20-1 and TRBJ2-4; the D gene is possibly TRBD1 (5 bases). V was clipped by 0 bases and J by 3 bases, with 9 bases between them. Germline V CDR1 and CDR2: DFQATT, SNEGSKA (reference sequence). This CDR3 comprises 14 residues. CDR3 sequence: CSAREGVVKNIQYF. The CDR3, as DNA: TGCAGTGCTAGAGAAGGGGTTGTCAAAAACATTCAGTACTTC.

Note on this clonotype: A read error may explain this, as a much larger clone is one base away. The V call is TRBV7-2, the J call TRBJ2-5; D is unclear. The germline CDR1 and CDR2 sequences are SGHTA and FQGNSA. V was shortened by 3 bases and J by 1 base, with 9 bases between the two germline ends. This CDR3 comprises 14 residues. The CDR3 is CASSFDSIQETQYF. In DNA, the CDR3 is TGTGCCAGCAGCTTTGATAGCATCCAAGAGACCCAGTACTTC.

The chain recombines TRBV5-6 with TRBJ2-5; D ambiguous. V was shortened by 2 bases and J by 4 bases, with 12 bases between the two germline ends. The germline V gene encodes CDR1 SGHDT and CDR2 YYEEEE. This CDR3 is 14 amino acids long. This chain's CDR3 is CASSFRWSGETQYF. CDR3 nucleotide sequence: TGTGCCAGCAGCTTCCGGTGGTCCGGAGAGACCCAGTACTTC. Full variable domain (rest looked up from reference TRBV5-6 and TRBJ2-5): DAGVTQSPTHLIKTRGQQVTLRCSPKSGHDTVSWYQQALGQGPQFIFQYYEEEERQRGNFPDRFSGHQFPNYSSELNVNALLLGDSALYLCASSFRWSGETQYFGPGTRLLVL.

This clonotype appeared a few times. The chain employs TRBV9 and TRBJ2-3; D may correspond to TRBD1 or TRBD2 (5 bases each). This CDR3 region has 15 residues. Germline V gene sequence: CDR1 SGDLS, CDR2 YYNGEE. Trimming shortened V by 0 bases and J by 1 base, and 9 bases separated the two germline ends. The CDR3 is CASSVGGVGTDTQYF. DNA for the CDR3: TGTGCCAGCAGCGTAGGAGGGGTGGGCACAGATACGCAGTATTTT. The full variable domain, completed using reference TRBV9 and TRBJ2-3, is DSGVTQTPKHLITATGQRVTLRCSPRSGDLSVYWYQQSLDQGLQFLIQYYNGEERAKGNILERFSAQQFPDLHSELNLSSLELGDSALYFCASSVGGVGTDTQYFGPGTRLTVL.

V usage is TRBV28 and J usage is TRBJ1-2, with D unresolved. This CDR3 comprises 15 residues. The germline gives CDR1 MDHEN, CDR2 SYDVKM. V lost 4 bases and J lost 1, with 13 bases in between. CDR3 amino acids: CASSSPPLFNYGYTF. CDR3 DNA sequence: TGTGCCAGCAGTTCACCCCCCCTTTTTAACTATGGCTACACCTTC.

The rearrangement uses TRBV29-1 and TRBJ2-3, with TRBD2 identical over 9 bases. The CDR3 runs to 16 residues. Germline CDR1 SQVTM, CDR2 ANQGSEA. The J segment lost 2 bases and the V segment lost 6 bases, leaving 12 bases of the junction unmatched. CDR3 sequence: CSVPEGGGRATDTQYF. CDR3 DNA sequence: TGCAGCGTACCCGAGGGCGGCGGGAGGGCCACAGATACGCAGTATTTT.

In this sample, this clonotype turned up a few times. The rearrangement joins TRBV7-2 to TRBJ2-5; possibly TRBD2 for D (5 bases). The CDR3 is 12 amino acids. V shed 8 bases and J shed 4 bases, with 11 bases lying between them. Looked up from germline, CDR1 is SGHTA and CDR2 is FQGNSA. Here the CDR3 DNA reads TGTGCCAGCTGCCGAGGGAGAGAGACCCAGTACTTC. It encodes CASCRGRETQYF.

The V and J genes are TRBV28 and TRBJ2-7; D might be TRBD1 or TRBD2, each matching 5 bases. V lost 9 bases and J 3 bases, leaving 21 bases between the germline ends. Germline V gives CDR1 MDHEN, CDR2 SYDVKM. This CDR3 region has 15 residues. The DNA for the CDR3 is TGTGCCAGTCAGGGTGGGGGAAGTAGGCTCTACGAGCAGTACTTC. The encoded protein is CASQGGGSRLYEQYF.

The chain is built from TRBV12-3 or TRBV12-4 and TRBJ1-2, with D possibly being TRBD1 (5 bases). With 5 bases removed from V and 0 bases from J, the gap between germline ends came to 7 bases. The CDR3 totals 13 residues. The DNA of the CDR3 is TGTGCCAGCAGTCAACAGGCTAACTATGGCTACACCTTC. As protein: CASSQQANYGYTF.